This TCR beta chain was recorded in a study of T-cell memory formation after mild COVID-19. Turning to this clonotype: The antigen is unknown.

TCRdb recomputed calls from the 5' RACE reads with MiXCR, one row per CDR3 protein. The sample holds around 510,000 distinct CDR3 sequences, roughly 21% seen once. In germline, CDR1 is LNHDA, CDR2 SQIVND (reference sequence). V dropped 5 bases and J dropped 3 bases, with 14 bases sitting between them. The CDR3 is made up of 14 amino acids. Study observations and caveats: The pre-infection memory compartment contained some responding clones, suggesting cross-reactive memory joined.

The V gene is TRBV19, the J gene TRBJ2-7, with D perhaps TRBD1 (6 bases). The clonotype originates from an adult woman who had mild COVID-19 (a few samples of this study predate the infection). Cell type and time point are not known. The sequenced material came from PBMCs or a T cell subset sorted from them (not recorded which). In nucleotides, the CDR3 is TGTGCCAGTAGTTCTCCGGGACACCACTACGAGCAGTACTTC. Protein product: CASSSPGHHYEQYF.